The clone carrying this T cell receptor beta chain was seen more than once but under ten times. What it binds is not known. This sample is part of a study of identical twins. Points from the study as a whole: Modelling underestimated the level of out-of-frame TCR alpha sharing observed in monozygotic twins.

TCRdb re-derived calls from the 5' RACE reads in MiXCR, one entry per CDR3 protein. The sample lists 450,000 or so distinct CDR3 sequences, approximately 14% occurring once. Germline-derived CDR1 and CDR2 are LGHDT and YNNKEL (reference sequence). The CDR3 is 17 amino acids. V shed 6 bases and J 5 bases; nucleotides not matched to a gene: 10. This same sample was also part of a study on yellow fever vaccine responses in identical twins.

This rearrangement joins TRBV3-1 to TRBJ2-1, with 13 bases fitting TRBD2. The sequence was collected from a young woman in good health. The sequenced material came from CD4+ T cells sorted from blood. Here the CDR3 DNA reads TGTGCCAGCAGGGGCGACTGGGGACTAGCGGGGAACAATGAGCAGTTCTTC. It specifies CASRGDWGLAGNNEQFF.